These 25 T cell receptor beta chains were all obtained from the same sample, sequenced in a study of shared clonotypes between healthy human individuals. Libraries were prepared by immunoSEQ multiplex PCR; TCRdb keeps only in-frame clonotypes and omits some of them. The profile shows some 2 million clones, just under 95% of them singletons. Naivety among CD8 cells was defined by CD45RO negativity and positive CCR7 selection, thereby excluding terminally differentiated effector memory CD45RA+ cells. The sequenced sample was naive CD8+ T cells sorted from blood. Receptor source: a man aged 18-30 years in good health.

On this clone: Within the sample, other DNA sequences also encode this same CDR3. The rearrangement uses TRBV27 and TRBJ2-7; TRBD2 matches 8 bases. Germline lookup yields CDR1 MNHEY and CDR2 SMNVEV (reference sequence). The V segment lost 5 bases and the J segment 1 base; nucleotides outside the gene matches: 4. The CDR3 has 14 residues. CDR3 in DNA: TGTGCCAGCAGTCACGGGGGGGGTTCCTACGAGCAGTACTTC. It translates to CASSHGGGSYEQYF.

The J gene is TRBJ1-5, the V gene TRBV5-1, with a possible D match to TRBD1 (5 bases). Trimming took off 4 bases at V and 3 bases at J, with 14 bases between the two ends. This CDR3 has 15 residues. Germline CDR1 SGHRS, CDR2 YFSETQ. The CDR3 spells CASSPRAGTNQPQHF. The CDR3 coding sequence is TGCGCCAGCAGCCCGCGGGCAGGGACCAATCAGCCCCAGCATTTT. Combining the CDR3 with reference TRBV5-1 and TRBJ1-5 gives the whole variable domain KAGVTQTPRYLIKTRGQQVTLSCSPISGHRSVSWYQQTPGQGLQFLFEYFSETQRNKGNFPGRFSGRQFSNSRSEMNVSTLELGDSALYLCASSPRAGTNQPQHFGDGTRLSIL.

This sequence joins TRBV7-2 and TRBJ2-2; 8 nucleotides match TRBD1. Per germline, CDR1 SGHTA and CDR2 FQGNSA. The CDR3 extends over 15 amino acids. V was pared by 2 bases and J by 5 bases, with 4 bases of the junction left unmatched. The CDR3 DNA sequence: TGTGCCAGCAGCTTAAGACAGGGGTGGACCGGGGAGCTGTTTTTT. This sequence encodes CASSLRQGWTGELFF.

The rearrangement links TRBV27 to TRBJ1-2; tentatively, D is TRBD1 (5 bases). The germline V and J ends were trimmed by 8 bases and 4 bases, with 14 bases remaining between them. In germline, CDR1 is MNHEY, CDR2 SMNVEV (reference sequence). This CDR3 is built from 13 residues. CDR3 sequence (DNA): TGTGCCAGCGGGATCGACAGCCGCTATGGCTACACCTTC. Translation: CASGIDSRYGYTF.

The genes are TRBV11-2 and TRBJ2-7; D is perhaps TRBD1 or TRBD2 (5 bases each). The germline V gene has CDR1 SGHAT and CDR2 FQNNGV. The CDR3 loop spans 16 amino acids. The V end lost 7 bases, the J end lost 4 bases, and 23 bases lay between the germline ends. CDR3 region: CASNRGRTLFAYEQYF. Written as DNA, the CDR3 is TGTGCCAGCAACCGGGGCAGGACCCTTTTTGCGTACGAGCAGTACTTC.

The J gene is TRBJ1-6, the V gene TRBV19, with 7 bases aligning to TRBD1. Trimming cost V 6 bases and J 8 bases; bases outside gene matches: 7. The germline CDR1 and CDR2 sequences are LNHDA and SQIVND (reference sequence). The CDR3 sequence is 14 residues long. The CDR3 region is CASRDRVGDSPLHF. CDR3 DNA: TGTGCCAGTAGAGACAGGGTTGGTGATTCACCCCTCCACTTT.

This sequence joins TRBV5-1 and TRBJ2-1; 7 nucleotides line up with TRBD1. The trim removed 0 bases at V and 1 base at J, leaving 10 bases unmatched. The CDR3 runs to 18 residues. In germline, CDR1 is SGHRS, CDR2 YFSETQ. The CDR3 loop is CASSLVPSGGGSYNEQFF. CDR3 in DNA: TGCGCCAGCAGCTTGGTCCCCTCAGGGGGTGGGTCCTACAATGAGCAGTTCTTC.

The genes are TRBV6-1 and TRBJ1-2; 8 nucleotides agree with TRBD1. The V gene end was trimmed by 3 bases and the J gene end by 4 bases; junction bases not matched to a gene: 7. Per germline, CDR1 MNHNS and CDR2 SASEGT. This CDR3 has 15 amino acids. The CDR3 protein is CASSDLGQATYGYTF. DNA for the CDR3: TGTGCCAGCAGTGACCTGGGACAGGCGACCTATGGCTACACCTTC.

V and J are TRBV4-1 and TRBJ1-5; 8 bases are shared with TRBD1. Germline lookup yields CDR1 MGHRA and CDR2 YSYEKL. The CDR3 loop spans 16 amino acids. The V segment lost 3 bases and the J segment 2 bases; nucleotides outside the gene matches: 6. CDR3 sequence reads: CASSQQQGGGNQPQHF. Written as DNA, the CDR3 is TGCGCCAGCAGCCAGCAACAGGGGGGTGGCAATCAGCCCCAGCATTTT.

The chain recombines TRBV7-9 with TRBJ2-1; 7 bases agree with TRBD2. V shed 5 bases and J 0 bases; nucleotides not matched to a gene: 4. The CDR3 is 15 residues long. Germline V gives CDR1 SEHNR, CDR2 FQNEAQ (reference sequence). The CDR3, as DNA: TGTGCCAGCAGCACTAGCGCTTACTCCTACAATGAGCAGTTCTTC. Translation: CASSTSAYSYNEQFF.

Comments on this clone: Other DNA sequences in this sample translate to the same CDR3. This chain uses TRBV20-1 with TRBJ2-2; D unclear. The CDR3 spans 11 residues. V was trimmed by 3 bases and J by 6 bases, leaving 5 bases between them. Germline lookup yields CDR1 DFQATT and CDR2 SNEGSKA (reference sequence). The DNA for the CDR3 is TGCAGTGCTAGGCTTTCCGGGGAGCTGTTTTTT. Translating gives CSARLSGELFF.

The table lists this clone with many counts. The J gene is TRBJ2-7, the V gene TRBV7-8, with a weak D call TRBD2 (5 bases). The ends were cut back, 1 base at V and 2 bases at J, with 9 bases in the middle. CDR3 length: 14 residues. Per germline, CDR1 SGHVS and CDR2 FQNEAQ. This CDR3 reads CASSLVGEAYEQYF. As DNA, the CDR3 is TGTGCCAGCAGCTTAGTCGGGGAAGCCTACGAGCAGTACTTC. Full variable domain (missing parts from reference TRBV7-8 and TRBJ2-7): GAGVSQSPRYKVAKRGQDVALRCDPISGHVSLFWYQQALGQGPEFLTYFQNEAQLDKSGLPSDRFFAERPEGSVSTLKIQRTQQEDSAVYLCASSLVGEAYEQYFGPGTRLTVT.

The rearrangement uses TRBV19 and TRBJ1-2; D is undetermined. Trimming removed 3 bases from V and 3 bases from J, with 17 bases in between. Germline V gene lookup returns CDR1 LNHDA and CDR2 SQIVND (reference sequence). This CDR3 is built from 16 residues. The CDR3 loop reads CASSIEPGGDDYGYTF. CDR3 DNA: TGTGCCAGTAGTATTGAGCCGGGCGGAGACGACTATGGCTACACCTTC.

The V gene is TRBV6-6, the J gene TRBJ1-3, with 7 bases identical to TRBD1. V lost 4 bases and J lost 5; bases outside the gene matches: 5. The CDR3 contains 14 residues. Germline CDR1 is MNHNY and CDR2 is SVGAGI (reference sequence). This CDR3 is CASSSADRRNTIYF. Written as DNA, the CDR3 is TGTGCCAGCAGTTCCGCGGACAGGAGAAACACCATATATTTT.

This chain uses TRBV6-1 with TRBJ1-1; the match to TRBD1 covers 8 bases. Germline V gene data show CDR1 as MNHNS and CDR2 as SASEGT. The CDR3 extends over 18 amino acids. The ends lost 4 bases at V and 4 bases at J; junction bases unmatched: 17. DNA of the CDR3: TGTGCCAGCAGTGCGTTAGAGACAGGGGTATCAGAACTCACTGAAGCTTTCTTT. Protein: CASSALETGVSELTEAFF.

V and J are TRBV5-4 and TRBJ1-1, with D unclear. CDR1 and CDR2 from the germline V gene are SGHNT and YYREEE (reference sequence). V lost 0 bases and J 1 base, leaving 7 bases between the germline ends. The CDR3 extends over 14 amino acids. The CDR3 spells CASSLGSQNTEAFF. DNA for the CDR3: TGTGCCAGCAGCTTGGGCTCCCAGAACACTGAAGCTTTCTTT.

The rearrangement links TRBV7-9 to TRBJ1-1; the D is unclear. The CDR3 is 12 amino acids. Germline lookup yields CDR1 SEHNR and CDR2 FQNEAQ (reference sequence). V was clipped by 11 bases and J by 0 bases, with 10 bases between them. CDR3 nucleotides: TGTGCCGTGAGGTCAATGAACACTGAAGCTTTCTTT. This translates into CAVRSMNTEAFF.

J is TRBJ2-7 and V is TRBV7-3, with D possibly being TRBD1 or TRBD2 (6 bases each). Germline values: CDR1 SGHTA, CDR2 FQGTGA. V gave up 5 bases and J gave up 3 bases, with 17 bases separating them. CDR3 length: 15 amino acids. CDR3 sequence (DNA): TGTGCCAGCAGCCCAGTAGGGGGGCCTGGCTACGAGCAGTACTTC. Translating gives CASSPVGGPGYEQYF.

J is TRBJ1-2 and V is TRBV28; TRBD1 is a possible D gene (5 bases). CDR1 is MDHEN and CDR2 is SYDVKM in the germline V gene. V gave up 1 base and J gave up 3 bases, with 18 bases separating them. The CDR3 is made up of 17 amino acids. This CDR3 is CASSLSGGAAPYYGYTF. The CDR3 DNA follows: TGTGCCAGCAGTTTATCCGGAGGGGCAGCACCCTACTATGGCTACACCTTC.

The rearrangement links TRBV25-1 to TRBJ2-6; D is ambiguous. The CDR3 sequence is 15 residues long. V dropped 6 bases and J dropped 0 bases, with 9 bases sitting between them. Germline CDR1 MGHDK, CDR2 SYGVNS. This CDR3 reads CASRDDFSGANVLTF. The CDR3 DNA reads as TGTGCCAGCAGGGACGACTTCTCTGGGGCCAACGTCCTGACTTTC.

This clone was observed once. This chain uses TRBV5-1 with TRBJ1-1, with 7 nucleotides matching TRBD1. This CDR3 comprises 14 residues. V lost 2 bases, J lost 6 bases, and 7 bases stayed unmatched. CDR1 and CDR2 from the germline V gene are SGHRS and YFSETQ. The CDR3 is CASSLSIQGSEAFF. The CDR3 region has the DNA TGCGCCAGCAGCTTAAGTATACAGGGGTCTGAAGCTTTCTTT.

The chain's CDR3 is CASSDPGLAVPYNEQFF. DNA for the CDR3: TGTGCCAGCAGTGACCCCGGACTAGCGGTGCCCTACAATGAGCAGTTCTTC. The chain employs TRBV6-1 and TRBJ2-1, with TRBD2 matching 10 bases. This CDR3 is built from 17 residues. Trimming at V came to 3 bases and at J to 2 bases, leaving 7 bases not matched to a gene. The germline CDR1 and CDR2 sequences are MNHNS and SASEGT.

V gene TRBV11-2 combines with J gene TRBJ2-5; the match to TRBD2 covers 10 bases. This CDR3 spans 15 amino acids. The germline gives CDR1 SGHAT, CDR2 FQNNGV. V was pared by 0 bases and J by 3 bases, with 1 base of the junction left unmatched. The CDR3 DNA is TGTGCCAGCAGCTTAGAAGCGGGAGGGGAAGAGACCCAGTACTTC. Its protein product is CASSLEAGGEETQYF.

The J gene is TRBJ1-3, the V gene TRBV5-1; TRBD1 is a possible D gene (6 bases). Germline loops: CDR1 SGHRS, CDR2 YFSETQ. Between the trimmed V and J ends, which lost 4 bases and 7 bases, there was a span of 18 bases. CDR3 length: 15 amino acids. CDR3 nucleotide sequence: TGCGCCAGCAGCGCTGGACGGGACATGAGGAACACCATATATTTT. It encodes CASSAGRDMRNTIYF.

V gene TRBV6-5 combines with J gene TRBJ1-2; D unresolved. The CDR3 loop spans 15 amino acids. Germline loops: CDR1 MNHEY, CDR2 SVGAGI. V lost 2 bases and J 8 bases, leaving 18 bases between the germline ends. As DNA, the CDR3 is TGTGCCAGCAGTTACAGGGAGGCCCTGCCGTGGGGCTACACCTTC. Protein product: CASSYREALPWGYTF.